This T cell receptor beta chain was identified in a study of shared clonotypes between healthy human individuals. Study conclusions and caveats: Only blood was sampled, and tissue TCR repertoires likely differ from blood ones.

This clone was recorded once. Its antigen remains unidentified. V lost 5 bases to trimming and J lost 2 bases, with 13 bases between them. Per the germline V gene, CDR1 is SEHNR and CDR2 is FQNEAQ (reference sequence). The CDR3 is made up of 15 amino acids. Each subset's genomic DNA was split evenly across several immunoSEQ plates. Measured with immunoSEQ multiplex PCR; TCRdb has only the in-frame clones, and not every one. The repertoire holds around 2,000,000 clones, with 90% to 95% as singletons. Naive CD8 cells lacked CD45RO and underwent positive selection for CCR7, leaving out terminally differentiated effector memory CD45RA+ cells. The study drew its donors from healthy HIV-negative adults without recent acute infections or vaccinations.

The TCR was taken from a man aged 18 to 29 in good health. Some clones in this sample may be carry-over from other donors' samples. The sequenced sample consisted of naive CD8+ T cells from PBMCs. The chain recombines TRBV7-9 with TRBJ2-1; D remains unclear. The DNA of the CDR3 is TGTGCCAGCAGCCTGACTTTAACCCCCTACAATGAGCAGTTCTTC. It encodes CASSLTLTPYNEQFF. The full variable domain, completed using reference TRBV7-9 and TRBJ2-1, is DTGVSQNPRHKITKRGQNVTFRCDPISEHNRLYWYRQTLGQGPEFLTYFQNEAQLEKSRLLSDRFSAERPKGSFSTLEIQRTEQGDSAMYLCASSLTLTPYNEQFFGPGTRLTVL.